Below are 27 T cell receptor beta chains sequenced from a single sample in a study of vaccination and CD4 T cells after COVID-19. Cultured CD4+ T-cell DNA underwent Oncomine TCR Beta short-read sequencing. TCRdb re-called the PCR reads with MiXCR, one entry per CDR3 protein. The sample includes 15,000 to 20,000 distinct CDR3 sequences, approximately 42% seen only once; the top ten take approximately 26%. Treatment denoted: roughly 11-day PBMC culture with coronavirus spike peptide pools or control peptides (ViraFEST assay). Their specific antigens are unknown. The material was CD4+ T cells from blood, cultured in vitro, obtained before SARS-CoV-2 vaccination. Receptors originate from a human donor who received a COVID-19 vaccine.

The rearrangement uses TRBV7-9 and TRBJ1-6; tentative D call: TRBD1 (5 bases). This CDR3 is 16 amino acids long. Germline-derived CDR1 and CDR2 are SEHNR and FQNEAQ (reference sequence). The germline V and J ends were trimmed by 5 bases and 5 bases, with 16 bases remaining between them. DNA for the CDR3: TGTGCCAGCAGCCTAAGGGACGGAGCGGATAATTCACCCCTCCACTTT. Encoded protein: CASSLRDGADNSPLHF.

This chain uses TRBV24-1 with TRBJ1-1; D not certain. Trimming removed 5 bases from V and 3 bases from J, with 27 bases in between. There are 19 residues in the CDR3. Looked up from germline, CDR1 is KGHDR and CDR2 is SFDVKD. Written as DNA, the CDR3 is TGTGCCACCAGTGGGCCTACCCCAAGGAGCCGCACCGGGGACACTGAAGCTTTCTTT. Translating gives CATSGPTPRSRTGDTEAFF.

The chain links TRBV19 to TRBJ1-1; TRBD1 is a possible D gene (6 bases). Germline V gene lookup returns CDR1 LNHDA and CDR2 SQIVND (reference sequence). Trimming cost V 7 bases and J 1 base, with 10 bases left between them. CDR3 size: 13 residues. Here the CDR3 reads CASTTTGNTEAFF. For the CDR3, the DNA is TGTGCCAGTACCACGACAGGGAACACTGAAGCTTTCTTT.

This clonotype was observed once. This chain connects TRBV11-3 to TRBJ2-1, with 7 positions matching TRBD1. This CDR3 has 16 amino acids. Germline CDR1 is SGHNT and CDR2 is YENEEA. Trimming took 5 bases from V and 1 from J; bases not matched to a gene: 8. The CDR3 nucleotides are TGTGCCAGCAGCCTCAGACAGGGCCTTTCCTACAATGAGCAGTTCTTC. This gives the protein CASSLRQGLSYNEQFF.

The genes are TRBV20-1 and TRBJ1-2; no reliable D call. Trimming took 4 bases from V and 4 from J, leaving 13 bases between them. CDR1 is DFQATT and CDR2 is SNEGSKA in the germline V gene (reference sequence). The CDR3 covers 13 residues. The DNA of the CDR3 is TGCAGTGCTACAGGAGCCAACTTCTATGGCTACACCTTC. Its protein is CSATGANFYGYTF.

The chain couples TRBV20-1 to TRBJ2-7, with 13 bases identical to TRBD2. Germline CDR1 DFQATT, CDR2 SNEGSKA (reference sequence). V shed 0 bases, J shed 7 bases, and the junction held 6 bases outside the gene matches. CDR3 length: 15 amino acids. The CDR3 DNA is TGCAGTGCTAGAGAAACAGGACTAGCGGGGGAAGAGCAGTACTTC. Translation gives CSARETGLAGEEQYF.

The gene calls are TRBV20-1 and TRBJ1-1; weak D call: TRBD1 (6 bases). The CDR3 is 11 amino acids. Trimming stripped 7 bases from V and 3 bases from J, with 9 bases between. Looked up from germline, CDR1 is DFQATT and CDR2 is SNEGSKA (reference sequence). CDR3 nucleotides: TGCAGTGGGGCAGGGGACACTGAAGCTTTCTTT. Protein: CSGAGDTEAFF.

The chain recombines TRBV19 with TRBJ1-5, with 8 bases identical to TRBD1. Germline V gives CDR1 LNHDA, CDR2 SQIVND (reference sequence). The CDR3 totals 17 residues. With 6 bases clipped from V and 4 bases from J, the junction kept 14 bases outside the gene matches. The CDR3 coding sequence is TGTGCCAGTAGCACCAGACAGGGGAGGGGACAGAATCAGCCCCAGCATTTT. Translating gives CASSTRQGRGQNQPQHF.

As to this clonotype: Its ends do not fully match the called genes, so a read error is possible. The chain recombines TRBV20-1 with TRBJ2-5, with TRBD1 matching over 11 bases. In germline, CDR1 is DFQATT, CDR2 SNEGSKA (reference sequence). This CDR3 has 15 amino acids. As DNA, the CDR3 is TGCAGTGCTGCCGTGGACAGGGGGCGTTTCGAGACCCGGTACTTC. Amino acids: CSAAVDRGRFETRYF.

V gene TRBV30 combines with J gene TRBJ1-5; 11 nucleotides align to TRBD1. The CDR3 runs to 17 residues. Germline V gene sequence: CDR1 GTSNPN, CDR2 SVGIG (reference sequence). Trimming cost V 0 bases and J 7 bases; bases outside gene matches: 11. CDR3 in DNA: TGTGCCTGGAGTGTGGGACAGGGGGTTGCGATGATCCAGCCCCAGCATTTT. It yields the protein CAWSVGQGVAMIQPQHF.

The rearrangement links TRBV7-8 to TRBJ2-2, with TRBD2 as a possible D gene (5 bases). This CDR3 is 13 amino acids long. V gave up 1 base and J gave up 7 bases, with 7 bases separating them. CDR1 and CDR2 from the germline V gene are SGHVS and FQNEAQ. The DNA of the CDR3 is TGTGCCAGCAGCTTAGTCGGGGACGGGGAGCTGTTTTTT. Protein: CASSLVGDGELFF.

A note on this clonotype: Mismatch with germline at one junction end may stem from a read error. This rearrangement joins TRBV7-9 to TRBJ2-7; D is unclear. Germline CDR1 and CDR2: SEHNR and FQNEAQ (reference sequence). This CDR3 region has 15 residues. The CDR3 loop is CASSVAGVSAYEQYF. The CDR3 DNA sequence: TGTGCCAGCAGCGTAGCTGGGGTTTCGGCCTACGAGCAGTACTTC. Using reference TRBV7-9 and TRBJ2-7 for the parts outside the CDR3, the full variable domain is DTGVSQNPRHKITKRGQNVTFRCDPISEHNRLYWYRQTLGQGPEFLTYFQNEAQLEKSRLLSDRFSAERPKGSFSTLEIQRTEQGDSAMYLCASSVAGVSAYEQYFGPGTRLTVT.

This clonotype was observed a handful of times. The chain couples TRBV2 to TRBJ2-1; the match to TRBD1 covers 8 bases. The junction had 7 bases not matched to a gene; V was cut back by 6 bases and J by 6 bases. This CDR3 has 14 residues. The germline V gene encodes CDR1 SNHLY and CDR2 FYNNEI. In DNA, the CDR3 is TGTGCCAGCAGAAGGACCGGGACAGGCAATGAGCAGTTCTTC. Amino acid sequence: CASRRTGTGNEQFF.

This clonotype has more than one count but fewer than ten. This chain joins TRBV24-1 and TRBJ2-2; 7 bases match TRBD1. CDR1 and CDR2 (germline): KGHDR, SFDVKD. The CDR3 runs to 16 residues. After removal of 12 bases from V and 3 bases from J, the junction contained 15 bases not matched to a gene. In DNA, the CDR3 is TGTGCCGCCGCTACCCCTCGCCAGGGGGACACCGGGGAGCTGTTTTTT. It specifies CAAATPRQGDTGELFF.

V gene TRBV11-3 combines with J gene TRBJ2-3; 8 nucleotides match TRBD2. V lost 1 base, J lost 2 bases, and 8 bases stayed unmatched. The germline V gene has CDR1 SGHNT and CDR2 YENEEA. The CDR3 totals 17 residues. The CDR3 DNA reads as TGTGCCAGCAGCTTAGGTATTAGCGGGGCCCCCACAGATACGCAGTATTTT. Its translation is CASSLGISGAPTDTQYF.

This chain joins TRBV4-2 and TRBJ1-5; D unclear. Germline V gene data show CDR1 as LGHNA and CDR2 as YNFKEQ. Between the trimmed V and J ends, which lost 0 bases and 5 bases, there was a span of 8 bases. The CDR3 is 14 residues long. As DNA, the CDR3 is TGTGCCAGCAGCCAAGAGGTTCGAGATCAGCCCCAGCATTTT. This codes for CASSQEVRDQPQHF.

This chain joins TRBV19 and TRBJ2-2; TRBD1 or TRBD2 may be the D gene (5 bases each). This CDR3 is built from 16 residues. Trimming cost V 6 bases and J 2 bases, with 16 bases left between them. The germline gives CDR1 LNHDA, CDR2 SQIVND (reference sequence). CDR3 DNA sequence: TGTGCCAGTAGCGCCAGACGGGGCTTAAACACCGGGGAGCTGTTTTTT. Residues: CASSARRGLNTGELFF. Drawing the rest from reference TRBV19 and TRBJ2-2, the complete variable domain is DGGITQSPKYLFRKEGQNVTLSCEQNLNHDAMYWYRQDPGQGLRLIYYSQIVNDFQKGDIAEGYSVSREKKESFPLTVTSAQKNPTAFYLCASSARRGLNTGELFFGEGSRLTVL.

The rearrangement joins TRBV7-9 to TRBJ2-6; TRBD2 might be the D (6 bases). This CDR3 has 16 amino acids. Trimming shortened V by 0 bases and J by 1 base, and 7 bases separated the two germline ends. Germline V gene lookup returns CDR1 SEHNR and CDR2 FQNEAQ (reference sequence). The CDR3 DNA sequence: TGTGCCAGCAGCTTAGCAGGAGGGTCTGGGGCCAACGTCCTGACTTTC. Translation: CASSLAGGSGANVLTF.

This chain joins TRBV7-6 and TRBJ2-3, with D possibly being TRBD2 (6 bases). Between the trimmed V and J ends, which lost 5 bases and 1 base, there was a span of 13 bases. The CDR3 is 15 residues long. Germline V gene sequence: CDR1 SGHVS, CDR2 FNYEAQ. In nucleotides, the CDR3 is TGTGCCAGCAGCCTTCAACGGGAGCGCACAGATACGCAGTATTTT. Translating gives CASSLQRERTDTQYF.

This chain uses TRBV20-1 with TRBJ2-1; 9 bases are shared with TRBD2. Germline V CDR1 and CDR2: DFQATT, SNEGSKA (reference sequence). With V trimmed by 2 bases and J by 7 bases, 6 bases remained unmatched. The CDR3 contains 14 residues. This chain's CDR3 is CSARPSGGRNEQFF. DNA of the CDR3: TGCAGTGCTAGACCCAGCGGGGGGCGGAATGAGCAGTTCTTC.

This chain links TRBV19 with TRBJ2-7; 10 nucleotides match TRBD1. This CDR3 comprises 14 residues. V was pared by 5 bases and J by 4 bases, with 5 bases of the junction left unmatched. CDR1 and CDR2 (germline): LNHDA, SQIVND (reference sequence). CDR3 residues: CASSSDRGRYEQYF. DNA of the CDR3: TGTGCCAGTAGTTCAGACAGGGGGCGGTACGAGCAGTACTTC.

In its sample, this clonotype was seen a few times. The V and J genes are TRBV20-1 and TRBJ1-2; no reliable D call. This CDR3 region has 13 residues. The germline V gene encodes CDR1 DFQATT and CDR2 SNEGSKA (reference sequence). Trimming cost V 6 bases and J 8 bases, with 19 bases left between them. The CDR3 is CSAIRELREGYTF. In nucleotides, the CDR3 is TGCAGTGCAATCCGGGAGCTGAGGGAGGGCTACACCTTC.

The chain has TRBV18 and TRBJ1-2; TRBD1 agrees at 8 bases. V was clipped by 3 bases and J by 4 bases; unmatched bases: 13. Germline lookup yields CDR1 KGHSH and CDR2 LQKENI. CDR3 length equals 17 residues. This chain's CDR3 is CASSPFVDRGYGYGYTF. The CDR3 nucleotides read TGTGCCAGCTCACCGTTTGTCGACAGGGGATATGGCTATGGCTACACCTTC.

This rearrangement joins TRBV25-1 to TRBJ2-1; TRBD1 agrees at 9 bases. The trim removed 6 bases at V and 8 bases at J, leaving 11 bases unmatched. Per the germline V gene, CDR1 is MGHDK and CDR2 is SYGVNS. The CDR3 loop spans 15 amino acids. CDR3 protein: CASRTGTGFMDEQFF. As DNA, the CDR3 is TGTGCCAGCAGAACCGGGACAGGGTTTATGGATGAGCAGTTCTTC. The entire variable domain, with the rest obtained from reference TRBV25-1 and TRBJ2-1, is as follows: EADIYQTPRYLVIGTGKKITLECSQTMGHDKMYWYQQDPGMELHLIHYSYGVNSTEKGDLSSESTVSRIRTEHFPLTLESARPSHTSQYLCASRTGTGFMDEQFFGPGTRLTVL.

V is TRBV6-8 and J is TRBJ1-3; no firm D call. The CDR3 sequence is 17 residues long. The V and J ends lost 0 bases and 4 bases respectively, with 16 bases between them. The V gene's germline CDR1 is MNHGY and CDR2 SAAAGT. Here the CDR3 DNA reads TGTGCCAGCAGTTACTCGAGTCAGGTGAGGGAGGGAAACACCATATATTTT. Encoded protein: CASSYSSQVREGNTIYF.

This chain uses TRBV19 with TRBJ1-1; possibly TRBD1 for D (5 bases). V gave up 5 bases and J gave up 0 bases, with 10 bases separating them. Germline lookup yields CDR1 LNHDA and CDR2 SQIVND (reference sequence). This CDR3 region has 14 residues. For the CDR3, the DNA is TGTGCCAGTAGTCCCCGGGGGGTGAACACTGAAGCTTTCTTT. Translating gives CASSPRGVNTEAFF.

The rearrangement joins TRBV5-4 to TRBJ1-1, with 7 bases that match TRBD1. V gave up 4 bases and J gave up 0 bases; unmatched junction bases: 6. CDR1 is SGHNT and CDR2 is YYREEE in the germline V gene (reference sequence). CDR3 size: 15 residues. The CDR3 region is CASSPTGPMNTEAFF. The CDR3 region has the DNA TGTGCCAGCAGCCCGACAGGGCCCATGAACACTGAAGCTTTCTTT.